Listed here are 24 T cell receptor beta chains from one sample, sequenced in a study of OX40 agonist ivuxolimab in advanced cancers. Sequencing used immunoSEQ multiplex PCR; TCRdb keeps in-frame clones, though not all of them. Of tens of thousands of clones in the sample, approximately 86% were seen once. The starting material was CD4+ or CD8+ T cells sorted from blood, obtained in a trial of the OX40 agonist ivuxolimab. Source of these receptors: an adult with an advanced solid tumor such as melanoma, head and neck, liver or kidney cancer.

This sequence joins TRBV7-9 and TRBJ2-1; D perhaps matches TRBD1 (5 bases). V shed 3 bases and J shed 3 bases, with 6 bases lying between them. CDR1 is SEHNR, CDR2 FQNEAQ, per germline (reference sequence). The CDR3 totals 13 residues. CDR3 DNA sequence: TGTGCCAGCAGCTTCGACAGCTACAATGAGCAGTTCTTC. Amino acids: CASSFDSYNEQFF.

V is TRBV7-8 and J is TRBJ1-4; 8 nucleotides match TRBD1. J lost 5 bases, V lost 5 bases, and 4 bases had no gene match. This CDR3 region has 14 residues. Germline lookup yields CDR1 SGHVS and CDR2 FQNEAQ. The CDR3 DNA is TGTGCCAGCAGCGAATGGACAGGGAATGAAAAACTGTTTTTT. Protein product: CASSEWTGNEKLFF.

The CDR3 DNA sequence: TGTGCCAGTAGGCCCGGGACAGGGTATGGCTACACCTTC. As protein: CASRPGTGYGYTF. The chain is built from TRBV19 and TRBJ1-2, with 9 bases aligning to TRBD1. Germline V gives CDR1 LNHDA, CDR2 SQIVND (reference sequence). This CDR3 comprises 13 residues. Trimming removed 6 bases from V and 5 bases from J; junction bases left unmatched: 4.

This chain links TRBV7-8 with TRBJ1-1; 8 bases fit TRBD1. Germline V gives CDR1 SGHVS, CDR2 FQNEAQ. V dropped 4 bases and J dropped 5; count of bases not matched to a gene: 3. The CDR3 totals 13 residues. CDR3 nucleotide sequence: TGTGCCAGCAGCTGGGACAGGCAAACTGAAGCTTTCTTT. Its translation is CASSWDRQTEAFF.

The chain employs TRBV4-2 and TRBJ1-2, with D possibly matching TRBD1 (5 bases). Trimming shortened V by 0 bases and J by 3 bases, and 8 bases separated the two germline ends. Looked up from germline, CDR1 is LGHNA and CDR2 is YNFKEQ. The CDR3 extends over 14 amino acids. Here the CDR3 reads CASSQDPGDYGYTF. CDR3 coding DNA: TGTGCCAGCAGCCAAGATCCGGGGGACTATGGCTACACCTTC.

This chain links TRBV29-1 with TRBJ1-2; weak D call: TRBD1 (5 bases). Deletions cut 4 bases from V and 4 bases from J, with 10 bases between. Germline V gene data show CDR1 as SQVTM and CDR2 as ANQGSEA. CDR3 length: 12 amino acids. CDR3 region: CSVVEGTYGYTF. The CDR3 DNA is TGCAGCGTTGTTGAGGGGACCTATGGCTACACCTTC.

The sample holds a few counts of this clone. The V gene is TRBV25-1, the J gene TRBJ1-2; D is ambiguous. CDR3 length: 12 amino acids. The germline V and J ends were trimmed by 8 bases and 4 bases, with 11 bases remaining between them. The germline CDR1 and CDR2 sequences are MGHDK and SYGVNS. CDR3 loop: CASGGLGYGYTF. CDR3 nucleotide sequence: TGTGCCAGCGGCGGCCTGGGCTATGGCTACACCTTC.

This clone was recorded only once. CDR3 amino acids: CASSVGLAGRINTIYF. The DNA of the CDR3 is TGTGCCAGCAGTGTGGGCTTAGCAGGGAGGATCAACACCATATATTTT. This chain uses TRBV6-1 with TRBJ1-3; possible D gene TRBD1, 5 bases. There are 16 residues in the CDR3. The germline CDR1 and CDR2 sequences are MNHNS and SASEGT. V was shortened by 4 bases and J by 7 bases, with 20 bases between the two germline ends.

The table lists this clone with many counts. This chain uses TRBV7-9 with TRBJ2-3; D uncertain. CDR3 length equals 14 residues. The germline V and J ends were trimmed by 5 bases and 0 bases, with 9 bases remaining between them. The germline CDR1 and CDR2 sequences are SEHNR and FQNEAQ (reference sequence). The CDR3 here is CASSPLTSTDTQYF. CDR3 bases: TGTGCCAGCAGCCCACTGACTAGCACAGATACGCAGTATTTT.

In its sample, this clone was seen once. The chain has TRBV30 and TRBJ1-1; tentatively, D is TRBD1 (5 bases). CDR1 GTSNPN and CDR2 SVGIG come from the germline V gene (reference sequence). The length of the CDR3 is 12 residues. V lost 5 bases and J 5 bases, leaving 12 bases between the germline ends. The CDR3 spells CAWGAENTEAFF. CDR3 DNA: TGTGCCTGGGGGGCGGAAAATACTGAAGCTTTCTTT.

The rearrangement uses TRBV28 and TRBJ2-1; 9 nucleotides agree with TRBD1. V lost 6 bases, J lost 4 bases, and 4 bases stayed unmatched. CDR1 and CDR2 from the germline V gene are MDHEN and SYDVKM. The CDR3 length is 14 residues. The CDR3 DNA reads TGTGCCAGCAGGCCGGGACAGGGATACAATGAGCAGTTCTTC. Translating gives CASRPGQGYNEQFF.

This clone was seen just once. This chain joins TRBV5-1 and TRBJ2-3; 7 bases agree with TRBD2. The V and J ends lost 4 bases and 5 bases, in that order; junction bases with no gene match: 10. CDR1 and CDR2 from the germline V gene are SGHRS and YFSETQ. The CDR3 has 15 residues. The CDR3 loop reads CASSPGGGQGDTQYF. CDR3 sequence (DNA): TGCGCCAGCAGCCCGGGCGGGGGTCAGGGAGATACGCAGTATTTT.

The chain carries TRBV18 and TRBJ1-1, with a tentative D call TRBD1 (5 bases). Germline V CDR1 and CDR2: KGHSH, LQKENI. V was trimmed by 4 bases and J by 1 base, leaving 10 bases between them. The CDR3 is 14 amino acids. The CDR3 DNA is TGTGCCAGCTCACTTCGGGACGGGAACACTGAAGCTTTCTTT. Protein sequence: CASSLRDGNTEAFF.

The V gene is TRBV14, the J gene TRBJ2-7; 7 bases are shared with TRBD2. The ends lost 4 bases at V and 3 bases at J; junction bases unmatched: 9. The CDR3 contains 15 residues. Germline CDR1 SGHDN, CDR2 FVKESK. The CDR3, as DNA: TGTGCCAGCAGCCCCGTCGGGGGGAGAGGCTACGAGCAGTACTTC. Translated: CASSPVGGRGYEQYF.

The chain links TRBV13 to TRBJ2-1; D is unresolved. CDR1 and CDR2 from the germline V gene are PRHDT and FYEKMQ (reference sequence). Trimming removed 6 bases at V and 4 bases at J, with 10 bases between. The CDR3 has 13 residues. This CDR3 is CASRNLGYNEQFF. For the CDR3, the DNA is TGTGCCAGCAGGAATCTAGGGTACAATGAGCAGTTCTTC.

V usage is TRBV30 and J usage is TRBJ1-6; D possibly corresponds to TRBD1 (5 bases). The length of the CDR3 is 15 residues. The V end lost 0 bases, the J end lost 10 bases, and 16 bases lay between the germline ends. Per the germline V gene, CDR1 is GTSNPN and CDR2 is SVGIG (reference sequence). The CDR3 sequence: CAWSVGGAQGSPLHF. The CDR3 DNA is TGTGCCTGGAGTGTAGGAGGGGCTCAGGGCTCACCCCTCCACTTT.

The chain employs TRBV5-1 and TRBJ2-1, with D perhaps TRBD1 or TRBD2 (5 bases each). Germline CDR1 SGHRS, CDR2 YFSETQ. This CDR3 has 17 residues. V lost 4 bases and J 1 base, leaving 18 bases between the germline ends. The CDR3 spells CASSPSGTVLSYNEQFF. In nucleotides, the CDR3 is TGCGCCAGCAGCCCGTCCGGGACGGTGTTATCCTACAATGAGCAGTTCTTC.

This chain links TRBV19 with TRBJ2-5; 14 positions match TRBD2. CDR1 and CDR2 (germline): LNHDA, SQIVND (reference sequence). V shed 6 bases, J shed 5 bases, and the junction held 5 bases outside the gene matches. This CDR3 contains 15 residues. CDR3 sequence (DNA): TGTGCCAGTAGGGGGACTAGCGGGGGTAAGGAGACCCAGTACTTC. Protein: CASRGTSGGKETQYF.

This chain joins TRBV29-1 and TRBJ2-7; 9 positions agree with TRBD1. Trimming cost V 5 bases and J 4 bases; bases outside gene matches: 6. The CDR3 runs to 13 residues. The germline V gene has CDR1 SQVTM and CDR2 ANQGSEA. CDR3 nucleotides: TGCAGCGTTTTTCGCGACAGGGGGTACGAGCAGTACTTC. As protein: CSVFRDRGYEQYF.

V and J are TRBV19 and TRBJ1-2; 8 bases line up with TRBD1. With 6 bases clipped from V and 2 bases from J, the junction kept 5 bases outside the gene matches. CDR3 length: 14 residues. Looked up from germline, CDR1 is LNHDA and CDR2 is SQIVND (reference sequence). The CDR3, as DNA: TGTGCCAGTAGCTTGGGGGACAGGAACTATGGCTACACCTTC. It codes for CASSLGDRNYGYTF.

The V and J genes are TRBV5-1 and TRBJ2-2; either TRBD1 or TRBD2 may fit D (6 bases each). CDR1 and CDR2 (germline): SGHRS, YFSETQ. The V end lost 0 bases, the J end lost 5 bases, and 14 bases lay between the germline ends. The CDR3 is made up of 16 amino acids. The CDR3 is CASSLAGGPATGELFF. The CDR3 nucleotides read TGCGCCAGCAGCTTGGCCGGGGGCCCAGCGACCGGGGAGCTGTTTTTT.

The chain combines TRBV9 with TRBJ1-2, with 8 bases identical to TRBD1. The CDR3 extends over 15 amino acids. Germline lookup yields CDR1 SGDLS and CDR2 YYNGEE. J lost 3 bases, V lost 0 bases, and 4 bases had no gene match. The CDR3 sequence is CASSVDDRGDYGYTF. CDR3 nucleotide sequence: TGTGCCAGCAGCGTAGATGACAGGGGTGACTATGGCTACACCTTC.

The DNA for the CDR3 is TGCGCCAGTACGAGGCGAGGAGGGGGTAACTATGGCTACACCTTC. Translation: CASTRRGGGNYGYTF. The chain uses TRBV5-1 and TRBJ1-2, with D possibly TRBD1 on 6 matching bases. This CDR3 spans 15 amino acids. In germline, CDR1 is SGHRS, CDR2 YFSETQ. V was cut by 8 bases and J by 1 base, with 18 bases left in between.

The chain carries TRBV5-1 and TRBJ2-3; 9 bases line up with TRBD1. The CDR3 has 16 residues. Germline lookup yields CDR1 SGHRS and CDR2 YFSETQ. Trimming took 2 bases from V and 6 from J; bases not matched to a gene: 10. The CDR3 region has the DNA TGCGCCAGCAGCTTTCCTGCCGGGACAGGGCCCGATACGCAGTATTTT. This sequence encodes CASSFPAGTGPDTQYF.